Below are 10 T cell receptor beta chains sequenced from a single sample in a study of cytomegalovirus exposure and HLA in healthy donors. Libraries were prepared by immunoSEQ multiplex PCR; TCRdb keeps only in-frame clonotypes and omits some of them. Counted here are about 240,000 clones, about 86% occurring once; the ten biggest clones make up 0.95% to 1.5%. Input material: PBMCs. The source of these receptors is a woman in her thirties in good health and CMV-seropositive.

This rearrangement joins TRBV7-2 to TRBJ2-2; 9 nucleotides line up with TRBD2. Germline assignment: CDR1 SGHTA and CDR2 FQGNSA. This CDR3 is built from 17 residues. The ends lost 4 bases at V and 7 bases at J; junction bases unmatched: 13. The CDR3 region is CASSSPAGGPSGGELFF. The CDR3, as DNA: TGTGCCAGCAGCTCACCCGCGGGAGGGCCCTCGGGCGGGGAGCTGTTTTTT.

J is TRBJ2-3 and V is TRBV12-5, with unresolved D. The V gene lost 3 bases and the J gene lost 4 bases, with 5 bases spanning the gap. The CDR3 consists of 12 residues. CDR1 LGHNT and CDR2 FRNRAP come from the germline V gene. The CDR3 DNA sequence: TGTGCTAGTGGTTTATACTCAGATACGCAGTATTTT. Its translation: CASGLYSDTQYF.

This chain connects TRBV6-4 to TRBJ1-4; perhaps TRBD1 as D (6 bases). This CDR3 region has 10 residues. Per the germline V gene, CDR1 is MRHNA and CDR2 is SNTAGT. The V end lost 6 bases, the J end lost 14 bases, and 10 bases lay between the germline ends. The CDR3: CASRPQGLFF. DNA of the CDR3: TGTGCCAGCAGGCCCCAGGGGCTGTTTTTT.

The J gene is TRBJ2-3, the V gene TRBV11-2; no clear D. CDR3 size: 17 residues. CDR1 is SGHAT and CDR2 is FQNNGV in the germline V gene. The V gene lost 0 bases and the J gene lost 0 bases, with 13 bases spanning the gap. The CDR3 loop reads CASSLEGYGESTDTQYF. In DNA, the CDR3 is TGTGCCAGCAGCTTAGAAGGCTACGGAGAGAGCACAGATACGCAGTATTTT.

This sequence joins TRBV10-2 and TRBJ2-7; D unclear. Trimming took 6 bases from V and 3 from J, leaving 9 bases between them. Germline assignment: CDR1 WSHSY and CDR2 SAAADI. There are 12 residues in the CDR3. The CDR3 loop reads CASRTGYYEQYF. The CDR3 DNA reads TGCGCCAGCAGGACTGGATACTACGAGCAGTACTTC.

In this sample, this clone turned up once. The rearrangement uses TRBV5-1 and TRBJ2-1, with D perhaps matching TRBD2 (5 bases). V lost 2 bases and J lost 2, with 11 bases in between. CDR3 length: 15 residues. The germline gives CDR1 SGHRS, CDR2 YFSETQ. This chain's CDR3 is CASSLLAFPYNEQFF. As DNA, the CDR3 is TGCGCCAGCAGCTTATTAGCGTTCCCCTACAATGAGCAGTTCTTC.

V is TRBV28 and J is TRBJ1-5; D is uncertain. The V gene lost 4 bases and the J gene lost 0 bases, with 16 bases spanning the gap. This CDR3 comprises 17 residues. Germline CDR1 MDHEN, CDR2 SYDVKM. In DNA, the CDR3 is TGTGCCAGCAGTTCCCTCGAACAGCGGTATAGCAATCAGCCCCAGCATTTT. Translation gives CASSSLEQRYSNQPQHF.

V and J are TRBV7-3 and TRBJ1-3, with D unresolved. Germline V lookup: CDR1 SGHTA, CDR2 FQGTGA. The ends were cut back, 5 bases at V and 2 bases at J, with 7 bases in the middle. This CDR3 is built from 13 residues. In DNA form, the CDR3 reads TGTGCCAGCAGCCCCTCTCCTGGAAACACCATATATTTT. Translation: CASSPSPGNTIYF.

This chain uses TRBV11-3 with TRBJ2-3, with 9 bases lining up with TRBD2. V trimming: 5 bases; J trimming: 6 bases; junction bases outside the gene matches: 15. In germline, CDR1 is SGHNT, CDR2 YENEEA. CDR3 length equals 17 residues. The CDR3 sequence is CASSLHTASGVADTQYF. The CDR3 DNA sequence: TGTGCCAGCAGCCTACACACAGCTAGCGGGGTGGCGGATACGCAGTATTTT.

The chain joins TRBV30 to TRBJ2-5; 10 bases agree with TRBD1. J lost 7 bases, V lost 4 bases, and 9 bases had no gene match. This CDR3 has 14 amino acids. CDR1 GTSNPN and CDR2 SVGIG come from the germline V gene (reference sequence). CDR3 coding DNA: TGTGCCTGGAACCCGGGACAGGGGCGTGGGACCCAGTACTTC. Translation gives CAWNPGQGRGTQYF.